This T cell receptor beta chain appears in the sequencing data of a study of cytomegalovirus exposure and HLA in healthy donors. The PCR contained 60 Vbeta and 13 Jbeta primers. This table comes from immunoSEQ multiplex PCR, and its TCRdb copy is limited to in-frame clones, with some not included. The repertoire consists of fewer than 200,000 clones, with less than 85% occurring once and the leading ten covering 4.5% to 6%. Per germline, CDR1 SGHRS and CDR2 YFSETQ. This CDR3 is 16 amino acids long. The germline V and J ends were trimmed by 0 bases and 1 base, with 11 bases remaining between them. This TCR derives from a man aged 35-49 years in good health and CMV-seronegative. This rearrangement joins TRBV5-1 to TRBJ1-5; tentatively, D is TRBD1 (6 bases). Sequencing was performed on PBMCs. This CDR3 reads CASSLEPRGSNQPQHF. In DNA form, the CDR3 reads TGCGCCAGCAGCTTGGAACCGAGGGGGAGCAATCAGCCCCAGCATTTT.